Sequencing of this T cell receptor (beta chain) was carried out in a study of blood T cell repertoires in COVID-19. Study-wide context: Acute and convalescent COVID-19 samples came from the United States, Italy and Spain.

Followed over time, Seattle patients had been enrolled while infection was active. Original analysis: By means of reference gene primer amplification, nucleated cell counts were estimated. Libraries were prepared by immunoSEQ multiplex PCR; TCRdb keeps only in-frame clonotypes and omits some of them. V and J calls and clone size are given by that table; D and trimming were obtained from the DNA. The table lists about 130,000 clones, approximately 85% of them singletons, with about 3.3% in the top ten. CDR1 is SGHTA and CDR2 is FQGNSA in the germline V gene. V lost 0 bases to trimming and J lost 2 bases, with 11 bases between them. The length of the CDR3 is 15 residues.

The sequenced sample was peripheral blood. The sequence was collected from a woman over 75 with COVID-19, enrolled during active disease. This chain links TRBV7-2 with TRBJ2-7, with no clear D. This chain's CDR3 is CASSLAGQKTYEQYF. The CDR3 DNA reads TGTGCCAGCAGCTTAGCTGGTCAGAAGACCTACGAGCAGTACTTC.